This entry describes one T cell receptor (beta chain). The data originate from a study of blood T cell repertoires in COVID-19. Study details: From the United States, Italy and Spain came samples of acute and convalescent COVID-19. PBMCs, B-cell-depleted T cells, or T cells provided the cDNA or gDNA that made up the material.

The CDR3 consists of 14 residues. J gave up 3 bases and V 4 bases, and 7 bases lay outside the gene matches. Germline CDR1 SGHRS, CDR2 YFSETQ. Methods used by the authors: Cell counts per sample came from amplifying reference gene primers. Profiled with immunoSEQ multiplex PCR; TCRdb holds only in-frame clones, not every one. That table supplies the V and J calls and clone size; D and trimming were determined from the DNA. The sample has about 120,000 clones, over 75% seen once. The TCR sequence derives from a woman of 80 years or more with acute or convalescent COVID-19. Input material: peripheral blood. The chain employs TRBV5-1 and TRBJ2-7; 7 bases are a match to TRBD2. Written as DNA, the CDR3 is TGCGCCAGCAGCACCGGGACTACACGCTACGAGCAGTACTTC. Translation gives CASSTGTTRYEQYF.